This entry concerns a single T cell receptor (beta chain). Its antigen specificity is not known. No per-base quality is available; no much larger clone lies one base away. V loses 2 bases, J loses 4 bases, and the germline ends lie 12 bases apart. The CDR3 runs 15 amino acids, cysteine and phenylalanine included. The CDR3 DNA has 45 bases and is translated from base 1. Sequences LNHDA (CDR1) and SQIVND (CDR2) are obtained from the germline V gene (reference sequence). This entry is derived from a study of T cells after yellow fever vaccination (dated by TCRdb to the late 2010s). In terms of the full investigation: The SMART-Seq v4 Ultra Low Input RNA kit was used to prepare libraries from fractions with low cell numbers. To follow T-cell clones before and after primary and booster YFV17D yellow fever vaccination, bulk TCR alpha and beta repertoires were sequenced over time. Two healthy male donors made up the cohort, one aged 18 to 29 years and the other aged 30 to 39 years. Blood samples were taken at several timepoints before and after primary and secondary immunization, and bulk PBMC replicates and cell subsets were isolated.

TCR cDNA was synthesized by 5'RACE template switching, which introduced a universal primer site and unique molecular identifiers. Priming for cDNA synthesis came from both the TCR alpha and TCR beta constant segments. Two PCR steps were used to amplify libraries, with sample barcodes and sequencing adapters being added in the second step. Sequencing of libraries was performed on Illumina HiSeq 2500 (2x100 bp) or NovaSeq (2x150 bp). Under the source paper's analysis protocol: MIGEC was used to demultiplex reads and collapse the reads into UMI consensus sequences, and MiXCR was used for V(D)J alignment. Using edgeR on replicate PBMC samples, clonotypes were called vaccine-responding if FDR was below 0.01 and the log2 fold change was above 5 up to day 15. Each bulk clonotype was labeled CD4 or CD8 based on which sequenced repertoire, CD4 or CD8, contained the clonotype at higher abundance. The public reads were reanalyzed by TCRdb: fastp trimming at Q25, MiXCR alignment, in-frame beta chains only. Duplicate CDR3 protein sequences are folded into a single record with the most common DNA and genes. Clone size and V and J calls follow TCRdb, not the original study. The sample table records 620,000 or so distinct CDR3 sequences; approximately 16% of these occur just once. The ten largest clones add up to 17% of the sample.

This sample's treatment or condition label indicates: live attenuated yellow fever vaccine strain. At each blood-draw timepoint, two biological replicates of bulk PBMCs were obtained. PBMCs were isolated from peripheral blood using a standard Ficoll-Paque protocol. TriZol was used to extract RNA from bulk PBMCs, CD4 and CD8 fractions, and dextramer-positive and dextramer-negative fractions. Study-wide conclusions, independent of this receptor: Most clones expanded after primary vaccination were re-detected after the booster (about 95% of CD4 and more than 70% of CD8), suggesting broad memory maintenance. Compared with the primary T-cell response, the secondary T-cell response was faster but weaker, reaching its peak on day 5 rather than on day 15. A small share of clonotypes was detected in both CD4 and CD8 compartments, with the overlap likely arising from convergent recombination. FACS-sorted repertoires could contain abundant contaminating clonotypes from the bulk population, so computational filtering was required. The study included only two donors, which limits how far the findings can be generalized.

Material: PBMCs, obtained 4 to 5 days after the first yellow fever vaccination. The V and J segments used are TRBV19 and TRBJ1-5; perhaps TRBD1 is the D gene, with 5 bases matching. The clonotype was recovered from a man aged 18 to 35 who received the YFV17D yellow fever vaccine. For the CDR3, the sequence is CASSISLGENQPQHF. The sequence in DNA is TGTGCCAGTAGTATATCCCTGGGGGAGAATCAGCCCCAGCATTTT.